This T cell receptor beta chain was captured by sequencing in a study of molecular identifiers for immune sequencing clone quantification. General study results and limits: Highly expanded clone sizes could be underestimated by identical TCR molecules sharing a barcode. It was shown that clones above 20 RNA copies held over 99% of effector molecules, but under 1% in naive cells.

Germline lookup yields CDR1 GTSNPN and CDR2 SVGIG (reference sequence). This CDR3 spans 16 amino acids. V lost 5 bases and J lost 5; bases outside the gene matches: 16. Sorting was used to obtain naive CD8 T cells (CD8+CD4-CCR7+CD45RA+). This clonotype appeared many times. Its target is unknown. Each CDR3 protein is one row after TCRdb ran MiXCR on the PCR reads. Seen here are some 650,000 distinct CDR3 sequences, 20% observed once, and the top ten hold 0.75% to 0.95%. This clonotype was sampled from a human donor in good health. Some libraries in this study had Jurkat cell RNA spiked in. The rearrangement links TRBV30 to TRBJ1-1; 8 nucleotides match TRBD1. Sequenced material: naive CD8+ T cells from blood, with Jurkat cell RNA spiked in. Regarding subset: FACS-sorted CD8+CD4-CCR7+CD45RA+ naive T cells. DNA for the CDR3: TGTGCCTGGGACCCCGTTGGGACAGGTTTTGGTACTGAAGCTTTCTTT. Translation: CAWDPVGTGFGTEAFF. Complete variable domain (other parts from reference TRBV30 and TRBJ1-1): SQTIHQWPATLVQPVGSPLSLECTVEGTSNPNLYWYRQAAGRGLQLLFYSVGIGQISSEVPQNLSASRPQDRQFILSSKKLLLSDSGFYLCAWDPVGTGFGTEAFFGQGTRLTVV.